These 14 T cell receptor beta chains came from one sample sequenced in a study of response to subunit inactivated influenza vaccine. TCRdb re-analysed the RT-PCR reads in MiXCR, keeping a single row per CDR3 protein. The sample lists about 540,000 distinct CDR3 sequences, roughly 23% seen once, with 2.8% in the top ten. The data were also submitted as part of a second study, on T cells expressing NK-cell markers. That paper notes: UMIs accompanied the 5'RACE template switching by which TCR beta cDNA was made.

Sequencing was performed on CD4+ T cells sorted from PBMCs, taken approximately 13 days after vaccination. The receptors shown here come from a man in his fifties who received an inactivated influenza vaccine.

This chain joins TRBV4-2 and TRBJ2-7, with TRBD2 identical over 7 bases. Germline CDR1 and CDR2: LGHNA and YNFKEQ. The CDR3 loop spans 15 amino acids. With V trimmed by 0 bases and J by 3 bases, 5 bases remained unmatched. The CDR3: CASSQEGRGDYEQYF. CDR3 coding DNA: TGTGCCAGCAGCCAAGAAGGTCGGGGGGACTACGAGCAGTACTTC.

Only a few counts were recorded for this clonotype. The V and J genes are TRBV11-2 and TRBJ2-7; a weak D match, TRBD1 (6 bases). Germline lookup yields CDR1 SGHAT and CDR2 FQNNGV. V was trimmed by 0 bases and J by 0 bases, leaving 9 bases between them. The CDR3 has 15 residues. CDR3 in amino acids: CASSLEDRNSYEQYF. For the CDR3, the DNA is TGTGCCAGCAGCTTAGAGGACAGAAACTCCTACGAGCAGTACTTC.

The chain carries TRBV20-1 and TRBJ2-5; D possibly corresponds to TRBD2 (6 bases). V lost 7 bases, J lost 0 bases, and 15 bases lay in between. The CDR3 is 14 amino acids. Germline-derived CDR1 and CDR2 are DFQATT and SNEGSKA (reference sequence). The CDR3 loop is CSDRSGVNQETQYF. DNA for the CDR3: TGCAGTGACCGTTCGGGGGTAAACCAAGAGACCCAGTACTTC.

This clonotype was seen only a few times. This sequence joins TRBV29-1 and TRBJ2-7, with TRBD1 matching 9 bases. This CDR3 contains 13 residues. Germline V gene lookup returns CDR1 SQVTM and CDR2 ANQGSEA. V lost 1 base, J lost 4 bases, and 2 bases stayed unmatched. This chain's CDR3 is CSVEGQGEYEQYF. Here the CDR3 DNA reads TGCAGCGTTGAAGGACAGGGGGAATACGAGCAGTACTTC.

The chain recombines TRBV6-1 with TRBJ1-4; 7 bases are a match to TRBD1. After removal of 6 bases from V and 6 bases from J, the junction contained 7 bases not matched to a gene. The V gene's germline CDR1 is MNHNS and CDR2 SASEGT. The CDR3 extends over 14 amino acids. The CDR3 bases are TGTGCCAGCAGACCGGGACAGCGTTATGAAAAACTGTTTTTT. Amino acid sequence: CASRPGQRYEKLFF.

Comment on this clonotype: A much larger clone lies a single base off, so this may be a read error. J is TRBJ2-7 and V is TRBV15, with D uncertain. CDR1 LNHNV and CDR2 YYDKDF come from the germline V gene (reference sequence). V was shortened by 2 bases and J by 3 bases, with 5 bases between the two germline ends. The CDR3 extends over 12 amino acids. The CDR3 DNA is TGTGCCACCAGCAGAAACGGCTACGAGCAGTACTTC. Residues: CATSRNGYEQYF.

The chain carries TRBV20-1 and TRBJ2-1; D not certain. Germline V CDR1 and CDR2: DFQATT, SNEGSKA (reference sequence). V lost 2 bases, J lost 3 bases, and 5 bases lay in between. This CDR3 is built from 12 residues. CDR3 in amino acids: CSARWNYNEQFF. The CDR3, as DNA: TGCAGTGCTAGATGGAACTACAATGAGCAGTTCTTC.

This chain connects TRBV7-2 to TRBJ2-2; D not certain. From germline, CDR1 is SGHTA and CDR2 FQGNSA. The CDR3 runs 15 residues. V was trimmed by 0 bases and J by 5 bases, leaving 10 bases between them. The chain's CDR3 is CASSLAPTPTGELFF. CDR3 in DNA: TGTGCCAGCAGCTTAGCGCCTACGCCGACCGGGGAGCTGTTTTTT.

This clonotype was detected a few times. V is TRBV5-1 and J is TRBJ2-2; 10 bases map to TRBD1. Trimming at V came to 5 bases and at J to 1 base, leaving 14 bases not matched to a gene. The germline CDR1 and CDR2 sequences are SGHRS and YFSETQ. This CDR3 spans 19 amino acids. The CDR3 protein is CASRPIPGQGRGNTGELFF. The CDR3 nucleotides are TGCGCCAGCAGACCTATCCCGGGACAGGGGCGAGGGAACACCGGGGAGCTGTTTTTT.

This clonotype has only a few counts. This chain connects TRBV20-1 to TRBJ2-7; D uncertain. This CDR3 spans 14 amino acids. Germline V gene data show CDR1 as DFQATT and CDR2 as SNEGSKA (reference sequence). V lost 6 bases, J lost 2 bases, and 17 bases lay in between. The CDR3 is CSASDKGITYEQYF. The CDR3 coding sequence is TGCAGTGCATCAGACAAGGGAATTACCTACGAGCAGTACTTC.

The J gene is TRBJ2-3, the V gene TRBV7-9, with TRBD1 matching over 7 bases. The length of the CDR3 is 16 residues. V was clipped by 2 bases and J by 1 base; unmatched bases: 6. CDR1 is SEHNR and CDR2 is FQNEAQ in the germline V gene (reference sequence). The CDR3 spells CASSLQGDLGTDTQYF. The CDR3 DNA sequence: TGTGCCAGCAGCTTACAGGGGGACCTCGGCACAGATACGCAGTATTTT.

This rearrangement joins TRBV20-1 to TRBJ1-6; TRBD1 might be the D (6 bases). CDR1 and CDR2 (germline): DFQATT, SNEGSKA (reference sequence). V was trimmed by 3 bases and J by 5 bases, leaving 17 bases between them. The CDR3 spans 16 residues. The chain's CDR3 is CSASVTTGQNNSPLHF. The CDR3 DNA sequence: TGCAGTGCTAGCGTTACTACGGGACAAAATAATTCACCCCTCCACTTT.

J is TRBJ1-1 and V is TRBV20-1; D is unresolved. The CDR3 has 12 amino acids. CDR1 and CDR2 (germline): DFQATT, SNEGSKA (reference sequence). Trimming took 6 bases from V and 1 from J, leaving 9 bases between them. CDR3 residues: CSAKVKNTEAFF. CDR3 coding DNA: TGCAGTGCAAAAGTGAAGAACACTGAAGCTTTCTTT.

The chain has TRBV7-2 and TRBJ2-1, with D perhaps TRBD1 (5 bases). The V end lost 0 bases, the J end lost 5 bases, and 14 bases lay between the germline ends. Germline values: CDR1 SGHTA, CDR2 FQGNSA. The CDR3 consists of 16 residues. The CDR3 protein is CASSLAPGWGDNEQFF. CDR3 in DNA: TGTGCCAGCAGCTTAGCCCCAGGGTGGGGTGACAATGAGCAGTTCTTC.